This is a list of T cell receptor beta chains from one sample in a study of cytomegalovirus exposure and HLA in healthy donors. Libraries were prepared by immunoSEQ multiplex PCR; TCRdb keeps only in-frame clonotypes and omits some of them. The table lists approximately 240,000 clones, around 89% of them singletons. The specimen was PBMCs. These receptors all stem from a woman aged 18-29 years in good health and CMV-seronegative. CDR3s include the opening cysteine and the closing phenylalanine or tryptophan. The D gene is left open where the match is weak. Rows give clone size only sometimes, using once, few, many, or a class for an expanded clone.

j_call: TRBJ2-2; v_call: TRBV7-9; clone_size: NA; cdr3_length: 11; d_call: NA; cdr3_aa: CAKGDTGELFF; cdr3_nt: TGTGCCAAGGGGGATACCGGGGAGCTGTTTTTT
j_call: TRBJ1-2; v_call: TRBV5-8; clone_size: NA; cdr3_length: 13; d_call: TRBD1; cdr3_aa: CASRVTGGYGYTF; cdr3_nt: TGTGCCAGCAGGGTCACAGGGGGGTATGGCTACACCTTC
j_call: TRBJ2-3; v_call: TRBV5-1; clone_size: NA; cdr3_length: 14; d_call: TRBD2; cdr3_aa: CASTRRGGTDTQYF; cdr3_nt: TGCGCCAGCACCCGGAGGGGAGGGACAGATACGCAGTATTTT
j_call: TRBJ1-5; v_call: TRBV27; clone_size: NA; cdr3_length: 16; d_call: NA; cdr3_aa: CASRSISGKRGQPQHF; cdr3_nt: TGTGCCAGCAGGTCCATTTCAGGGAAAAGGGGTCAGCCCCAGCATTTT
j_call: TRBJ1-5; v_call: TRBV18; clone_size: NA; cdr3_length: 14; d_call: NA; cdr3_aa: CASSPGAGNQPQHF; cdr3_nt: TGTGCCAGCTCACCAGGAGCAGGCAATCAGCCCCAGCATTTT
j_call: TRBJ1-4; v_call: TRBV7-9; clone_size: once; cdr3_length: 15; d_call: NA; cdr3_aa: CASSFRQGSNEKLFF; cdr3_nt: TGTGCCAGCAGCTTCCGGCAGGGCTCTAATGAAAAACTGTTTTTT
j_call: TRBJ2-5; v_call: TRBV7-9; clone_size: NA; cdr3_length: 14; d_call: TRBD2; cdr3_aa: CSSSGLAGPETQYF; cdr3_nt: TGTTCCAGCAGCGGACTAGCGGGACCAGAGACCCAGTACTTC
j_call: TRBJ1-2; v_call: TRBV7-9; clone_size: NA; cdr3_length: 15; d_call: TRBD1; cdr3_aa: CASSLAAGGGYGYTF; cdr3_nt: TGTGCCAGCAGCTTAGCAGCAGGGGGCGGCTATGGCTACACCTTC
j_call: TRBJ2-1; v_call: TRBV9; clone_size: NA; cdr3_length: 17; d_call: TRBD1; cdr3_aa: CASSTQGAQSSYNEQFF; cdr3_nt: TGTGCCAGCAGCACCCAGGGGGCGCAAAGCTCCTACAATGAGCAGTTCTTC
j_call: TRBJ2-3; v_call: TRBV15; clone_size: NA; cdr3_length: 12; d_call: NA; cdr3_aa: CATSRVADTQYF; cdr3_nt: TGTGCCACCAGCAGAGTAGCAGATACGCAGTATTTT
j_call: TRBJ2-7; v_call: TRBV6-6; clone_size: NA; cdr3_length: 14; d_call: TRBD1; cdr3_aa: CASSSGGRGYEQYF; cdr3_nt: TGTGCCAGCAGCTCAGGGGGTCGCGGCTACGAGCAGTACTTC
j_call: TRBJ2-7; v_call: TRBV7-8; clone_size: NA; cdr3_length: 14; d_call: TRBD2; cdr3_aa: CASSLDGRADEQYF; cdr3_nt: TGTGCCAGCAGCTTGGACGGGAGGGCCGACGAGCAGTACTTC
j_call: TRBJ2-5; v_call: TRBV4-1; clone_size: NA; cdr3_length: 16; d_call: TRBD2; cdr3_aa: CASSQVPTSGVETQYF; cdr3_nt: TGCGCCAGCAGCCAGGTCCCCACTAGCGGGGTTGAGACCCAGTACTTC
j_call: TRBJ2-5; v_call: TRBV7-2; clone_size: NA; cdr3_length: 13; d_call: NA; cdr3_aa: CASSQGREETQYF; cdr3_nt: TGTGCCAGCAGCCAGGGGAGGGAAGAGACCCAGTACTTC
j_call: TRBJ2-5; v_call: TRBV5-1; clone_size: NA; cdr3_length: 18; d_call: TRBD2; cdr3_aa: CASSLLPPTSGIQETQYF; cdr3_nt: TGCGCCAGCAGCCTCCTTCCACCGACTAGCGGGATCCAAGAGACCCAGTACTTC
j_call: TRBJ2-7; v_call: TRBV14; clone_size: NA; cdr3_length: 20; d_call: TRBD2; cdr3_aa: CASSPRVTSGRALAGYEQYF; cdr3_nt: TGTGCCAGCAGCCCTCGGGTGACTAGCGGGAGGGCCTTGGCAGGTTACGAGCAGTACTTC
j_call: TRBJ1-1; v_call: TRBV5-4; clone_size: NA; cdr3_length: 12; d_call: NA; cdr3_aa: CASGPRDTEAFF; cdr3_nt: TGTGCCAGCGGCCCCAGGGACACTGAAGCTTTCTTT
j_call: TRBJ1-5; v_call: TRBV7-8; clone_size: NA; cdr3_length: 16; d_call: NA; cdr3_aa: CASSLSNLTSREPQHF; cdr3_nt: TGTGCCAGCAGCTTAAGCAATCTGACTTCCAGGGAGCCCCAGCATTTT
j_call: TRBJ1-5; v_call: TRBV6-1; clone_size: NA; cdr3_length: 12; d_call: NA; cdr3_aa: CASSELRQPQHF; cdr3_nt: TGTGCCAGCAGTGAATTACGGCAGCCCCAGCATTTT
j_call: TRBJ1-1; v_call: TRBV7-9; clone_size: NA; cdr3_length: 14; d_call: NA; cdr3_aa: CASRLETRNTEAFF; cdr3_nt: TGTGCCAGCAGGCTCGAGACTAGGAACACTGAAGCTTTCTTT
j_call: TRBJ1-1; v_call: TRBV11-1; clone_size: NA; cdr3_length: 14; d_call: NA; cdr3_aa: CASRKTGEGAEAFF; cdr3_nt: TGTGCCAGCAGGAAAACGGGGGAGGGGGCTGAAGCTTTCTTT
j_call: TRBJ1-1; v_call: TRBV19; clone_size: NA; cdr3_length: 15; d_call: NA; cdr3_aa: CASSPGFLLNTEAFF; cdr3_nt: TGTGCCAGTAGTCCGGGGTTCCTCCTGAACACTGAAGCTTTCTTT
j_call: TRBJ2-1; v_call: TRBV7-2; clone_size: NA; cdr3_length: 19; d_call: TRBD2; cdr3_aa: CASSLLVLTTSGGNNEQFF; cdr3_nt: TGTGCCAGCAGCTTATTGGTCCTAACAACTAGCGGGGGGAACAATGAGCAGTTCTTC
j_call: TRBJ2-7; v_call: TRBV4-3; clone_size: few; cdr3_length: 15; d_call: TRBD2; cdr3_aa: CASSQGLGGGYEQYF; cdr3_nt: TGCGCCAGCAGCCAAGGTCTTGGCGGGGGCTACGAGCAGTACTTC
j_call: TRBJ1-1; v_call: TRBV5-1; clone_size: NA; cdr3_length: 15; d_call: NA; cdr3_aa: CASSLVGGGNTEAFF; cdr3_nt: TGCGCCAGCAGCTTGGTGGGGGGAGGGAACACTGAAGCTTTCTTT
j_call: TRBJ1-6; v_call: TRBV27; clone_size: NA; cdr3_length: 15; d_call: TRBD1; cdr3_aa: CASSVQGISNSPLHF; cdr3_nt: TGTGCCAGCAGTGTACAGGGGATATCAAATTCACCCCTCCACTTT
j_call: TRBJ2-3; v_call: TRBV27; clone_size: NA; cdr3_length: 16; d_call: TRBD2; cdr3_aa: CASSLFSGGAGVTQYF; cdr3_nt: TGTGCCAGCAGTTTATTTAGCGGGGGGGCCGGGGTTACGCAGTATTTT
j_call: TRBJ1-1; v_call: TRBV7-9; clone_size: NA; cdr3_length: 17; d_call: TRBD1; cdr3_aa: CSSSTSGTGGRNTEAFF; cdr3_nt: TGTTCCAGCAGCACTTCCGGGACAGGGGGCAGAAACACTGAAGCTTTCTTT
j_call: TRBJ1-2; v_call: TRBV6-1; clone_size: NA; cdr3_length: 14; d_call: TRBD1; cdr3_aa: CASSFLTGNYGYTF; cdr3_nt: TGTGCCAGCAGCTTCCTGACAGGGAACTATGGCTACACCTTC
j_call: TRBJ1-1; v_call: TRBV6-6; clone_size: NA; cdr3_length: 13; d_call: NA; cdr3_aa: CATQGTGNTEAFF; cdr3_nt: TGTGCCACCCAAGGTACGGGTAACACTGAAGCTTTCTTT
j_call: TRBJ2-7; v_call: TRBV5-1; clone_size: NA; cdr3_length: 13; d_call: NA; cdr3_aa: CASRRTSGYEQYF; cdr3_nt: TGCGCCAGCAGGAGGACAAGCGGGTACGAGCAGTACTTC
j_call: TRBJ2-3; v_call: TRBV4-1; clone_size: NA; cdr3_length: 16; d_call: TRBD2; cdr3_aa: CASLRTSGGPTDTQYF; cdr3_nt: TGCGCCAGCCTCAGGACTAGCGGGGGGCCTACAGATACGCAGTATTTT
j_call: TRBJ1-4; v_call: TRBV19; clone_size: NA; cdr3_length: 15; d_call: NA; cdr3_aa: CASSPWDGQNEKLFF; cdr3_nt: TGTGCCAGTAGCCCCTGGGACGGACAGAATGAAAAACTGTTTTTT
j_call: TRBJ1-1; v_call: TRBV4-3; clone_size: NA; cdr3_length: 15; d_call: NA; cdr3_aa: CASSREAGWNTEAFF; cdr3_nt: TGCGCCAGCAGCCGGGAGGCAGGGTGGAACACTGAAGCTTTCTTT
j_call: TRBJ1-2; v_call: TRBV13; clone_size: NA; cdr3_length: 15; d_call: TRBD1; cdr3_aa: CASSPGQGTHYGYTF; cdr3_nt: TGTGCCAGCAGCCCTGGACAGGGGACTCACTATGGCTACACCTTC
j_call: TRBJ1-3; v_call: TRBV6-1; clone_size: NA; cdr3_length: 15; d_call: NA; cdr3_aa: CAIIGAVSSGNTIYF; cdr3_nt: TGTGCCATCATAGGAGCGGTTAGCTCTGGAAACACCATATATTTT
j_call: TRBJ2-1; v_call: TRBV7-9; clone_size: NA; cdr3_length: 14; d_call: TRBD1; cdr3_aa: CASSLSGGKNEQFF; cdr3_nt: TGTGCCAGCAGCTTGTCAGGGGGCAAGAATGAGCAGTTCTTC
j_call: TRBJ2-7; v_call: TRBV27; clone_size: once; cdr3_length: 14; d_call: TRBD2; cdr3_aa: CASTAGGGGYEQYF; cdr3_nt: TGTGCCAGCACCGCGGGGGGAGGCGGGTACGAGCAGTACTTC
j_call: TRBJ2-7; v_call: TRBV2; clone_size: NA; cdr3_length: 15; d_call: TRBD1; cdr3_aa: CASSEWGQGRYEQYF; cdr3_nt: TGTGCCAGCAGTGAATGGGGACAGGGACGGTACGAGCAGTACTTC
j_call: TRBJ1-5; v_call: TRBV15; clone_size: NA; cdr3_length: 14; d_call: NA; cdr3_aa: CATRGGDSNQPQHF; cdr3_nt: TGTGCCACCAGGGGGGGGGATAGCAATCAGCCCCAGCATTTT
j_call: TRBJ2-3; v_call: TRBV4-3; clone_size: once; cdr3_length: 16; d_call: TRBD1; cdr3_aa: CASSQDFAGGVDTQYF; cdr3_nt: TGCGCCAGCAGCCAAGACTTCGCAGGGGGCGTAGATACGCAGTATTTT
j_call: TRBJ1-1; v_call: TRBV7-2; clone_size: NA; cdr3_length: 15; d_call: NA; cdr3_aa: CASSLVLGGGSEAFF; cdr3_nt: TGTGCCAGCAGCTTAGTTTTGGGCGGGGGCTCGGAAGCTTTCTTT
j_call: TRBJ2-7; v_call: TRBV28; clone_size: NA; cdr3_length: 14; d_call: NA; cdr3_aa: CASSPKSRAYEQYF; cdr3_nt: TGTGCCAGCAGTCCGAAATCCCGGGCCTACGAGCAGTACTTC
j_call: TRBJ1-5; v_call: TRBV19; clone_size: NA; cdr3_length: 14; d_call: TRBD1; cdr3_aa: CASGEDRTFNRQHF; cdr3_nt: TGTGCCAGTGGTGAGGACAGGACCTTCAACCGCCAGCATTTT
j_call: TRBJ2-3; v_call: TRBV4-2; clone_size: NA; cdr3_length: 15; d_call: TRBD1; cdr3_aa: CASSRSGQSTDTQYF; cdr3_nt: TGTGCCAGCAGCCGGTCGGGACAGAGCACAGATACGCAGTATTTT
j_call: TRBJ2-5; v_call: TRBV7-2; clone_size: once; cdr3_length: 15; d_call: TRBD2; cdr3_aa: CASSLVRLAGGEQYF; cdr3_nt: TGTGCCAGCAGCTTAGTTAGACTAGCGGGGGGGGAGCAGTACTTC
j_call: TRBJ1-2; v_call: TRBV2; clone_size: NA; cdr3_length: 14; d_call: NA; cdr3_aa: CASRATGTNYGYTF; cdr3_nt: TGTGCCAGCAGGGCGACAGGAACTAACTATGGCTACACCTTC
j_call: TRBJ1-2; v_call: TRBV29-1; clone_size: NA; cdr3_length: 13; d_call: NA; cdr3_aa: CSVVPGYPYGYTF; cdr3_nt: TGCAGCGTTGTGCCAGGGTACCCCTATGGCTACACCTTC
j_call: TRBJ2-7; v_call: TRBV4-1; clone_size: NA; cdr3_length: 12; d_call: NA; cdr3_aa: CASSQPTYEQYF; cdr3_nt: TGCGCCAGCAGCCAACCAACCTACGAGCAGTACTTC
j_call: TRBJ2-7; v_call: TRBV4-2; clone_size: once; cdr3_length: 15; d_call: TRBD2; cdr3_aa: CASSQDILAVYEQYF; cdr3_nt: TGTGCCAGCAGCCAAGATATACTAGCGGTCTACGAGCAGTACTTC
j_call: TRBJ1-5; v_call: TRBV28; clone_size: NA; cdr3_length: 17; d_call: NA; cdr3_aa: CASSLSFVRQRNQPQHF; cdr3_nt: TGTGCCAGCAGTTTGAGCTTTGTACGACAGCGCAATCAGCCCCAGCATTTT
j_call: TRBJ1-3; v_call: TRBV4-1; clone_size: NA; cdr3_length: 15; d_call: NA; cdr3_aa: CASSKGLDLGNTIYF; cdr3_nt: TGCGCCAGCAGCAAGGGGTTAGATCTTGGAAACACCATATATTTT
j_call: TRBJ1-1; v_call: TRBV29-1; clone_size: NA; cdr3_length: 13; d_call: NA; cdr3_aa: CSGNYAANTEAFF; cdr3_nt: TGCAGCGGAAACTACGCGGCGAACACTGAAGCTTTCTTT
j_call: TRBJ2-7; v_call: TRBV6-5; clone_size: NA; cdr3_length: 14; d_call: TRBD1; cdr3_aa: CANRRPDRVYEQYF; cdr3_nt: TGTGCCAACAGGAGACCCGACAGGGTCTACGAGCAGTACTTC
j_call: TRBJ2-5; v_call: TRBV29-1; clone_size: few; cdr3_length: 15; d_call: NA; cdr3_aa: CSVEGGRGVQETQYF; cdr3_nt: TGCAGCGTGGAAGGAGGGCGTGGGGTCCAAGAGACCCAGTACTTC
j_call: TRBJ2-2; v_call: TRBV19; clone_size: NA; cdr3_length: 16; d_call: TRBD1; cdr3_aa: CASSGRTGKSTGELFF; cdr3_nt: TGTGCCAGTAGTGGCAGGACAGGGAAATCCACCGGGGAGCTGTTTTTT